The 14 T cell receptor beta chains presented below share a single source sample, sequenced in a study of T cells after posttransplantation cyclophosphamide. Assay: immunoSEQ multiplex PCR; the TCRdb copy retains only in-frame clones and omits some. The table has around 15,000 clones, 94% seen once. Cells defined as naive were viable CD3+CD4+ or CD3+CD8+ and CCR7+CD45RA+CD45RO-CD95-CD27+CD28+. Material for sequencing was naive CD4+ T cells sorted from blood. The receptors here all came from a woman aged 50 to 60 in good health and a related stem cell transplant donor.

The CDR3 spells CASSLAGQGIYGYTF. Here the CDR3 DNA reads TGTGCCAGCAGCTTAGCGGGACAGGGGATCTATGGCTACACCTTC. The J gene is TRBJ1-2, the V gene TRBV7-2; 10 positions agree with TRBD1. J lost 4 bases, V lost 0 bases, and 2 bases had no gene match. The CDR3 runs to 15 residues. CDR1 and CDR2 (germline): SGHTA, FQGNSA. The whole variable domain, remainder taken from reference TRBV7-2 and TRBJ1-2, is GAGVSQSPSNKVTEKGKDVELRCDPISGHTALYWYRQSLGQGLEFLIYFQGNSAPDKSGLPSDRFSAERTGGSVSTLTIQRTQQEDSAVYLCASSLAGQGIYGYTFGSGTRLTVV.

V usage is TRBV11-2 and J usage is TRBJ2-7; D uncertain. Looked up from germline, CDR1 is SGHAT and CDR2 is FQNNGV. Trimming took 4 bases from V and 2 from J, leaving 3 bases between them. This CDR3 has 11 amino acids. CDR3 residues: CASSSTYEQYF. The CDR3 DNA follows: TGTGCCAGCAGCTCCACCTACGAGCAGTACTTC.

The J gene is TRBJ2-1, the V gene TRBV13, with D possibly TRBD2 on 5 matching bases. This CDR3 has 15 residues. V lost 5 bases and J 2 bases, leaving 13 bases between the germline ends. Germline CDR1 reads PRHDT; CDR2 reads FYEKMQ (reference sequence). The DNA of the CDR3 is TGTGCCAGCAGCACCCCACTAGTGCCCTACAATGAGCAGTTCTTC. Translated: CASSTPLVPYNEQFF.

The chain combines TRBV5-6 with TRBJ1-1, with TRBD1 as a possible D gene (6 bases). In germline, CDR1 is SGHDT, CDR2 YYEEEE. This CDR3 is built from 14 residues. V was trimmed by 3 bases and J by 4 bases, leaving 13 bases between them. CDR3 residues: CASSSEPRGTEAFF. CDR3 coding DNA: TGTGCCAGCAGCTCAGAACCCAGGGGCACTGAAGCTTTCTTT. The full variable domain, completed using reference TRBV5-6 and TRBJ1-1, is DAGVTQSPTHLIKTRGQQVTLRCSPKSGHDTVSWYQQALGQGPQFIFQYYEEEERQRGNFPDRFSGHQFPNYSSELNVNALLLGDSALYLCASSSEPRGTEAFFGQGTRLTVV.

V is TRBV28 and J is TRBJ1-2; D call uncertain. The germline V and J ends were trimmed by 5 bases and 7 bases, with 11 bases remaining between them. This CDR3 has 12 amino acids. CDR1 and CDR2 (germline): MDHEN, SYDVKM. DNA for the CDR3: TGTGCCAGCAGTGCCGGAGGGTTTGGCTACACCTTC. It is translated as CASSAGGFGYTF.

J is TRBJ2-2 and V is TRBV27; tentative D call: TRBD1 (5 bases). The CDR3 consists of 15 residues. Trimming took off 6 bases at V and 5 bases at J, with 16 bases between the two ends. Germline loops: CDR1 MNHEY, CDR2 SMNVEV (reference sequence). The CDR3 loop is CASSFFRKGTGELFF. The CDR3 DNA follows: TGTGCCAGCAGCTTCTTCCGAAAGGGGACCGGGGAGCTGTTTTTT.

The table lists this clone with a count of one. The CDR3 DNA follows: TGCGCCAGCAGCCCCCAGGGAGGGCCTTGGAATGAGCAGTTCTTC. Amino acids: CASSPQGGPWNEQFF. The chain joins TRBV4-1 to TRBJ2-1; 7 nucleotides agree with TRBD2. The CDR3 has 15 residues. V trimming: 4 bases; J trimming: 7 bases; junction bases outside the gene matches: 10. Per germline, CDR1 MGHRA and CDR2 YSYEKL.

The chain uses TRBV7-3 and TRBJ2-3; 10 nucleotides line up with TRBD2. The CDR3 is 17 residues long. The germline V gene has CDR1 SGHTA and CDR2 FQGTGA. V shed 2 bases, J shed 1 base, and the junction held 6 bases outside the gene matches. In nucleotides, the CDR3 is TGTGCCAGCAGCTTATTTAGTACTAGCGGGGGCACAGATACGCAGTATTTT. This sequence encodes CASSLFSTSGGTDTQYF.

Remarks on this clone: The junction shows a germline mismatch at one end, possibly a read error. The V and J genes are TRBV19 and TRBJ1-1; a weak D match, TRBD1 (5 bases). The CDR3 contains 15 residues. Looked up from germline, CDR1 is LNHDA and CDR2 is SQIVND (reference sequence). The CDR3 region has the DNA TGTGCTAGTACCGAAGGGGCAAGGAGGAACACTGAAGCTTTCTTT. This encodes CASTEGARRNTEAFF.

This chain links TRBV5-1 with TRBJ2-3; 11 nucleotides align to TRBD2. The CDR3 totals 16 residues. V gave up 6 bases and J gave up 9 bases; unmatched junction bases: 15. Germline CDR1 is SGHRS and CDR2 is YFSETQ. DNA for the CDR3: TGCGCCAGCATCGACCCTTTAGCGGGAGGGGTAGGCACGCAGTATTTT. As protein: CASIDPLAGGVGTQYF.

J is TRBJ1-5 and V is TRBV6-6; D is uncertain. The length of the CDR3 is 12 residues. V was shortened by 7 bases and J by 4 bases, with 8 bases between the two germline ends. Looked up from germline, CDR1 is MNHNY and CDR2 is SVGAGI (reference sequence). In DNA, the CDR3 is TGTGCCAGCACAGGAGGTAATCAGCCCCAGCATTTT. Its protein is CASTGGNQPQHF.

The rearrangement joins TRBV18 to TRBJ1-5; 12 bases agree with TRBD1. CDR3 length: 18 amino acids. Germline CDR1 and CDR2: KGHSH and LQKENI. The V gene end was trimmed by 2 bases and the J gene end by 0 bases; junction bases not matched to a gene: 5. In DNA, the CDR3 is TGTGCCAGCTCACCAGAGGGACAGGGGGCTGGTAGCAATCAGCCCCAGCATTTT. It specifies CASSPEGQGAGSNQPQHF. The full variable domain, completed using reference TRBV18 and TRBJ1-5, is NAGVMQNPRHLVRRRGQEARLRCSPMKGHSHVYWYRQLPEEGLKFMVYLQKENIIDESGMPKERFSAEFPKEGPSILRIQQVVRGDSAAYFCASSPEGQGAGSNQPQHFGDGTRLSIL.

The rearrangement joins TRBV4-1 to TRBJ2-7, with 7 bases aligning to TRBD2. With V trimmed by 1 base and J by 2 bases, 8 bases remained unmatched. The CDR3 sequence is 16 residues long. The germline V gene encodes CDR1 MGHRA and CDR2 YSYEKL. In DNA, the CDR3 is TGCGCCAGCAGCCAAGTTTACCGGGACTACACCTACGAGCAGTACTTC. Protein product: CASSQVYRDYTYEQYF.

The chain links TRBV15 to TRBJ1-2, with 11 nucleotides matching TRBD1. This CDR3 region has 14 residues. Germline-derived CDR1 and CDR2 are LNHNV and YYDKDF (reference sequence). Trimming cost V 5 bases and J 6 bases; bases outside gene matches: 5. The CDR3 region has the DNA TGTGCCACCAGCCGCGGGACAGGGGGAGATGGCTACACCTTC. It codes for CATSRGTGGDGYTF.